The sequence of this TCR beta chain was determined in a study of cytomegalovirus exposure and HLA in healthy donors. Study-wide results and caveats: The TCR clusters that emerged in the first cohort tended, a later analysis found, to co-occur in the 120 or so validation repertoires. In vitro experiments confirmed that three CMV-associated chains were specific for CMV antigens. Many donors shared some public TCRs, even though most TCR sequences were rare.

The V and J ends lost 4 bases and 2 bases, in that order; junction bases with no gene match: 3. The germline CDR1 and CDR2 sequences are SGHNT and YYREEE (reference sequence). The CDR3 is made up of 15 amino acids. With respect to this clone: Antigen: not known.

The assay was immunoSEQ multiplex PCR, and TCRdb's table has in-frame clones only and misses some. The sample shows around 94,000 clones, about 95% of them seen only once. This TCR was recovered from a woman in her late teens or twenties in good health and CMV-seronegative. Sequenced sample: PBMCs. The gene calls are TRBV5-4 and TRBJ1-3, with 10 nucleotides matching TRBD1. The CDR3 DNA is TGTGCCAGCAGCGGGGGGACAGGGGCTGGAAACACCATATATTTT. Encoded protein: CASSGGTGAGNTIYF.